These 29 T cell receptor beta chains were sequenced from one sample in a study of OX40 agonist ivuxolimab in advanced cancers. The method was immunoSEQ multiplex PCR; TCRdb's version includes in-frame clones alone and lacks a portion of them. The profile shows tens of thousands of clones, about 78% of them singletons. The specimen comprised CD4+ or CD8+ T cells sorted from blood, sampled in a trial of the OX40 agonist ivuxolimab. Receptors originate from an adult with an advanced solid tumor such as melanoma, head and neck, liver or kidney cancer.

This clone was counted a single time. This sequence joins TRBV6-6 and TRBJ2-3, with D perhaps TRBD1 (6 bases). The length of the CDR3 is 16 residues. Trimming stripped 3 bases from V and 2 bases from J, with 15 bases between. Germline CDR1 and CDR2: MNHNY and SVGAGI (reference sequence). CDR3 amino acids: CASSYRTAHFTDTQYF. The CDR3 nucleotides read TGTGCCAGCAGTTATAGGACAGCCCACTTCACAGATACGCAGTATTTT.

J is TRBJ2-4 and V is TRBV4-2; D perhaps matches TRBD2 (5 bases). Germline-derived CDR1 and CDR2 are LGHNA and YNFKEQ. V shed 4 bases and J shed 11 bases, with 18 bases lying between them. The CDR3 runs 14 residues. CDR3 protein: CASSPGSERMVQYF. The DNA for the CDR3 is TGTGCCAGCAGCCCCGGTTCGGAGCGGATGGTTCAGTACTTC.

As concerns this clone: Additional DNA sequences in this sample encode the identical CDR3. The chain recombines TRBV28 with TRBJ2-7; no firm D call. Between the trimmed V and J ends, which lost 4 bases and 2 bases, there was a span of 3 bases. CDR3 size: 11 residues. Germline V gives CDR1 MDHEN, CDR2 SYDVKM. CDR3 nucleotides: TGTGCCAGCAGTTCAGCCTACGAGCAGTACTTC. Translated: CASSSAYEQYF.

The V call is TRBV10-3, the J call TRBJ1-2; 8 bases are shared with TRBD1. The V gene's germline CDR1 is ENHRY and CDR2 SYGVKD. The CDR3 sequence is 14 residues long. V was clipped by 3 bases and J by 8 bases; unmatched bases: 8. The chain's CDR3 is CAISESTGAIGYTF. CDR3 nucleotides: TGTGCCATCAGTGAATCGACAGGGGCCATAGGCTACACCTTC.

This clone was picked up one time. This rearrangement joins TRBV5-6 to TRBJ2-7; 7 positions agree with TRBD1. V was clipped by 4 bases and J by 2 bases; unmatched bases: 3. Germline V gene lookup returns CDR1 SGHDT and CDR2 YYEEEE. The CDR3 is made up of 13 amino acids. The CDR3 DNA sequence: TGTGCCAGCAGCGGGACAGTCCCCTACGAGCAGTACTTC. Its translation is CASSGTVPYEQYF.

CDR3 amino acids: CASSLLNREYEQYF. CDR3 coding DNA: TGTGCCAGCAGTTTATTGAACAGGGAGTACGAGCAGTACTTC. The chain carries TRBV28 and TRBJ2-7; maybe TRBD1 (6 bases). CDR1 is MDHEN, CDR2 SYDVKM, per germline. V was trimmed by 1 base and J by 4 bases, leaving 11 bases between them. The CDR3 loop spans 14 amino acids.

V and J are TRBV30 and TRBJ2-5, with 7 positions matching TRBD2. V shed 1 base and J 10 bases; nucleotides not matched to a gene: 9. Germline lookup yields CDR1 GTSNPN and CDR2 SVGIG (reference sequence). The CDR3 loop spans 13 amino acids. CDR3 DNA sequence: TGTGCCTGGAGTGGGTCGGGGGGTAGATTCCAGTACTTC. It yields the protein CAWSGSGGRFQYF.

The V call is TRBV6-6, the J call TRBJ1-3; 7 bases match TRBD1. Trimming at V came to 6 bases and at J to 0 bases, leaving 5 bases not matched to a gene. This CDR3 has 15 residues. Germline lookup yields CDR1 MNHNY and CDR2 SVGAGI (reference sequence). For the CDR3, the DNA is TGTGCCAGCAGGGGGACAGCCTTCTCTGGAAACACCATATATTTT. Translating gives CASRGTAFSGNTIYF.

The chain has TRBV28 and TRBJ2-3; 8 bases match TRBD1. V gave up 1 base and J gave up 0 bases; unmatched junction bases: 18. CDR1 is MDHEN, CDR2 SYDVKM, per germline. This CDR3 has 21 amino acids. The CDR3 nucleotides read TGTGCCAGCAGTTTATCCAAAGGCCGGGACAGGCTTTCCCTAAGCACAGATACGCAGTATTTT. It yields the protein CASSLSKGRDRLSLSTDTQYF.

This chain connects TRBV6-1 to TRBJ2-7, with D perhaps matching TRBD1 (6 bases). This CDR3 is built from 15 residues. The ends were cut back, 8 bases at V and 3 bases at J, with 20 bases in the middle. Germline V CDR1 and CDR2: MNHNS, SASEGT. This CDR3 is CASHSPGQNRYEQYF. The CDR3 DNA is TGTGCCAGCCACTCACCGGGACAAAACCGCTACGAGCAGTACTTC.

The chain links TRBV5-4 to TRBJ2-1, with 7 nucleotides matching TRBD2. The germline V gene has CDR1 SGHNT and CDR2 YYREEE (reference sequence). This CDR3 comprises 14 residues. The ends lost 0 bases at V and 9 bases at J; junction bases unmatched: 6. The CDR3 protein is CASSLDLAVGEQFF. The CDR3 DNA is TGTGCCAGCAGCTTGGACCTAGCGGTTGGTGAGCAGTTCTTC. The variable domain in full, completed from reference TRBV5-4 and TRBJ2-1, reads ETGVTQSPTHLIKTRGQQVTLRCSSQSGHNTVSWYQQALGQGPQFIFQYYREEENGRGNFPPRFSGLQFPNYSSELNVNALELDDSALYLCASSLDLAVGEQFFGPGTRLTVL.

The chain recombines TRBV28 with TRBJ2-7; D gene uncertain. This CDR3 has 15 residues. Trimming pared 5 bases from V and 0 bases from J, leaving 14 bases between. Germline CDR1 and CDR2: MDHEN and SYDVKM. CDR3 region: CASSPGGKSSYEQYF. The CDR3 DNA is TGTGCCAGCAGTCCCGGCGGCAAATCCTCCTACGAGCAGTACTTC.

This clone was detected a few times. The chain has TRBV6-5 and TRBJ1-3, with D unclear. This CDR3 spans 12 amino acids. V was cut by 6 bases and J by 9 bases, with 12 bases left in between. Germline CDR1 MNHEY, CDR2 SVGAGI. This CDR3 reads CASSPPSGTIYF. The DNA of the CDR3 is TGTGCCAGCAGCCCCCCCTCAGGCACCATATATTTT.

The chain joins TRBV7-2 to TRBJ1-2; TRBD1 matches at 7 bases. CDR1 is SGHTA, CDR2 FQGNSA, per germline. This CDR3 is built from 15 residues. V dropped 0 bases and J dropped 0; count of bases not matched to a gene: 1. CDR3 protein: CASSLAGTANYGYTF. CDR3 coding DNA: TGTGCCAGCAGCTTAGCCGGGACAGCTAACTATGGCTACACCTTC.

The chain joins TRBV5-4 to TRBJ1-3; D is perhaps TRBD1 (6 bases). This CDR3 region has 16 residues. V shed 3 bases and J shed 0 bases, with 13 bases lying between them. Germline CDR1 reads SGHNT; CDR2 reads YYREEE (reference sequence). CDR3: CASSSGADRSGNTIYF. CDR3 coding DNA: TGTGCCAGCAGCTCAGGGGCAGACCGCTCTGGAAACACCATATATTTT. Full variable domain (outside the CDR3, taken from reference TRBV5-4 and TRBJ1-3): ETGVTQSPTHLIKTRGQQVTLRCSSQSGHNTVSWYQQALGQGPQFIFQYYREEENGRGNFPPRFSGLQFPNYSSELNVNALELDDSALYLCASSSGADRSGNTIYFGEGSWLTVV.

This sequence joins TRBV5-1 and TRBJ1-5, with D unresolved. Trimming took off 1 base at V and 6 bases at J, with 8 bases between the two ends. CDR1 is SGHRS, CDR2 YFSETQ, per germline. The CDR3 is 13 amino acids. The CDR3 loop is CASSLNVGQPQHF. The DNA for the CDR3 is TGCGCCAGCAGCTTGAACGTGGGTCAGCCCCAGCATTTT.

The chain recombines TRBV13 with TRBJ2-2, with 8 bases identical to TRBD2. V gave up 5 bases and J gave up 4 bases; unmatched junction bases: 9. The germline V gene encodes CDR1 PRHDT and CDR2 FYEKMQ (reference sequence). This CDR3 is built from 16 residues. The CDR3 sequence is CASSAQRERVTGELFF. CDR3 in DNA: TGTGCCAGCAGCGCCCAGCGGGAGCGCGTCACCGGGGAGCTGTTTTTT.

The chain employs TRBV6-5 and TRBJ1-1; the match to TRBD1 covers 7 bases. The V gene end was trimmed by 7 bases and the J gene end by 4 bases; junction bases not matched to a gene: 6. Germline CDR1 is MNHEY and CDR2 is SVGAGI. The CDR3 spans 13 residues. CDR3 loop: CASTPDRATEAFF. DNA for the CDR3: TGTGCCAGCACTCCCGACAGGGCCACTGAAGCTTTCTTT.

This chain links TRBV2 with TRBJ1-1; no clear D gene. The CDR3 extends over 13 amino acids. Germline-derived CDR1 and CDR2 are SNHLY and FYNNEI. V was shortened by 4 bases and J by 2 bases, with 8 bases between the two germline ends. In nucleotides, the CDR3 is TGTGCCAGCAGTGCCGAAGTTAACACTGAAGCTTTCTTT. Protein sequence: CASSAEVNTEAFF.

The V gene is TRBV4-1, the J gene TRBJ1-2, with 10 positions matching TRBD1. This CDR3 has 15 amino acids. The V gene end was trimmed by 0 bases and the J gene end by 9 bases; junction bases not matched to a gene: 7. The germline CDR1 and CDR2 sequences are MGHRA and YSYEKL. The CDR3 coding sequence is TGCGCCAGCAGCCAAGAATTAAGGGACAGGGGCCGCTACACCTTC. This translates into CASSQELRDRGRYTF.

The chain is built from TRBV5-5 and TRBJ1-2, with unresolved D. The CDR3 runs to 14 residues. The V gene lost 2 bases and the J gene lost 0 bases, with 8 bases spanning the gap. Germline-derived CDR1 and CDR2 are SGHKS and YYEKEE (reference sequence). The CDR3 DNA reads TGTGCCAGCAGCTTTGGGTTTACTAACTATGGCTACACCTTC. It is translated as CASSFGFTNYGYTF.

The chain couples TRBV7-8 to TRBJ2-7; D possibly uses TRBD1 or TRBD2 (5 bases each). The CDR3 consists of 14 residues. Germline V gives CDR1 SGHVS, CDR2 FQNEAQ. V shed 5 bases and J shed 6 bases, with 17 bases lying between them. The CDR3 spells CASSHTVSGTEQYF. Written as DNA, the CDR3 is TGTGCCAGCAGCCATACCGTTTCAGGGACCGAGCAGTACTTC.

The V and J genes are TRBV28 and TRBJ2-7; 8 bases match TRBD1. After removal of 5 bases from V and 4 bases from J, the junction contained 13 bases not matched to a gene. Germline V CDR1 and CDR2: MDHEN, SYDVKM. The CDR3 has 16 amino acids. CDR3 DNA: TGTGCCAGCAGTGGACTACGGACAGGGCTCGGATACGAGCAGTACTTC. Residues: CASSGLRTGLGYEQYF.

The genes are TRBV18 and TRBJ2-5; D may be TRBD1 (5 bases). This CDR3 comprises 17 residues. The germline V gene has CDR1 KGHSH and CDR2 LQKENI. V was cut by 3 bases and J by 5 bases, with 22 bases left in between. CDR3 nucleotide sequence: TGTGCCAGCTCACCCGAGTTGGTTAGACAGAAGGGGGAGACCCAGTACTTC. It encodes CASSPELVRQKGETQYF.

The gene calls are TRBV18 and TRBJ1-6; 7 nucleotides line up with TRBD1. V was clipped by 5 bases and J by 9 bases; unmatched bases: 10. CDR1 is KGHSH and CDR2 is LQKENI in the germline V gene. This CDR3 region has 15 residues. The CDR3 DNA is TGTGCCAGCTCATTGGGACAGCGGGAGAGTTCACCCCTCCACTTT. Its protein is CASSLGQRESSPLHF. The complete variable domain, with remaining parts taken from reference TRBV18 and TRBJ1-6, reads NAGVMQNPRHLVRRRGQEARLRCSPMKGHSHVYWYRQLPEEGLKFMVYLQKENIIDESGMPKERFSAEFPKEGPSILRIQQVVRGDSAAYFCASSLGQRESSPLHFGNGTRLTVT.

V gene TRBV19 combines with J gene TRBJ1-4, with D perhaps TRBD1 (5 bases). Trimming left V 6 bases short and J 7 bases short, with 15 bases between. CDR1 is LNHDA, CDR2 SQIVND, per germline (reference sequence). The CDR3 spans 14 residues. The CDR3: CASSDVTRGEKLFF. The CDR3 DNA reads TGTGCCAGTAGCGATGTCACTAGGGGTGAAAAACTGTTTTTT.

The genes are TRBV5-1 and TRBJ2-7; possible D gene TRBD2, 5 bases. Germline CDR1 and CDR2: SGHRS and YFSETQ. V was pared by 0 bases and J by 7 bases, with 11 bases between. This CDR3 region has 13 residues. CDR3 sequence: CASSLEDLGEQYF. CDR3 bases: TGCGCCAGCAGCTTGGAGGACTTGGGGGAGCAGTACTTC. The full variable domain, rest sourced from reference TRBV5-1 and TRBJ2-7, is KAGVTQTPRYLIKTRGQQVTLSCSPISGHRSVSWYQQTPGQGLQFLFEYFSETQRNKGNFPGRFSGRQFSNSRSEMNVSTLELGDSALYLCASSLEDLGEQYFGPGTRLTVT.

V gene TRBV29-1 combines with J gene TRBJ1-2, with a tentative D call TRBD1 (5 bases). The CDR3 totals 11 residues. V was pared by 4 bases and J by 8 bases, with 11 bases between. Per the germline V gene, CDR1 is SQVTM and CDR2 is ANQGSEA. The CDR3 nucleotides read TGCAGCGTTGTCCAGGGACGGGGCTACACCTTC. The encoded protein is CSVVQGRGYTF.

Concerning this clone itself: At one boundary the junction diverges from the germline segment, which might be a read error. The V gene is TRBV28, the J gene TRBJ1-1; no clear D gene. This CDR3 contains 13 residues. In germline, CDR1 is MDHEN, CDR2 SYDVKM. The CDR3 nucleotides read TGTGCCAGCAGTGCGGGTTTGTGGACTGAAGCTCTCTTT. It yields the protein CASSAGLWTEALF. Looking up the rest from reference TRBV28 and TRBJ1-1 gives the full variable domain: DVKVTQSSRYLVKRTGEKVFLECVQDMDHENMFWYRQDPGLGLRLIYFSYDVKMKEKGDIPEGYSVSREKKERFSLILESASTNQTSMYLCASSAGLWTEALFGQGTRLTVV.